The 22 T cell receptor beta chains given below trace back to one sample, sequenced in a study of T cell responses to AZD1222 COVID-19 vaccine (dated by TCRdb to the early 2020s). The time point label on this specimen signifies: baseline before first vaccination. The intended sense of this specimen's treatment or condition label: meningococcal conjugate vaccine given as trial control. The library was generated by the immunoSEQ multiplex PCR assay. Not all clones reach the TCRdb copy of this immuneACCESS table, which keeps in-frame sequences only. Checked studies attribute under half of the gap to unresolved V genes and leave the rest unexplained. This sample has 120,000 to 150,000 clones in its table, and just over 90% of those were observed once. Over 0.85% of the sample goes to the ten largest clones. Sequenced material: peripheral blood, taken on day 0 of MenACWY control vaccination. Receptor source: an adult in good health.

This chain connects TRBV5-1 to TRBJ1-4, with D possibly TRBD1 on 5 matching bases. The CDR3 is 13 residues long. Germline CDR1 SGHRS, CDR2 YFSETQ. V was shortened by 5 bases and J by 11 bases, with 16 bases between the two germline ends. Here the CDR3 DNA reads TGCGCCAGCAGGGATGACCCAGGGCAGAAACTGTTTTTT. This encodes CASRDDPGQKLFF.

This clone was found once. The chain recombines TRBV27 with TRBJ1-5; no clear D gene. This CDR3 is 13 amino acids long. Germline CDR1 and CDR2: MNHEY and SMNVEV (reference sequence). Trimming shortened V by 1 base and J by 0 bases, and 1 base separated the two germline ends. DNA for the CDR3: TGTGCCAGCAGTTTATTTAGCAATCAGCCCCAGCATTTT. Protein: CASSLFSNQPQHF.

The DNA of the CDR3 is TGCGCCAGCAGCTTTTCCGGGACAGGGGATACCGGGGAGCTGTTTTTT. Translating gives CASSFSGTGDTGELFF. The genes are TRBV5-1 and TRBJ2-2; 10 bases are shared with TRBD1. Per germline, CDR1 SGHRS and CDR2 YFSETQ. V was pared by 2 bases and J by 5 bases, with 6 bases of the junction left unmatched. This CDR3 contains 16 residues.

The chain carries TRBV7-9 and TRBJ2-5; 8 bases map to TRBD2. The CDR3 has 16 amino acids. In germline, CDR1 is SEHNR, CDR2 FQNEAQ (reference sequence). The trim removed 7 bases at V and 5 bases at J, leaving 15 bases unmatched. CDR3 loop: CASTQGHGRARETQYF. The CDR3 DNA is TGTGCCAGCACCCAAGGCCACGGGAGGGCCAGGGAGACCCAGTACTTC.

The gene calls are TRBV3-1 (or the pseudogene TRBV3-2) and TRBJ1-6; D not resolved. V lost 4 bases, J lost 3 bases, and 10 bases lay in between. Per germline, CDR1 LGHDT and CDR2 YNNKEL (reference sequence). The CDR3 totals 15 residues. CDR3 sequence reads: CASSLDSLYNSPLHF. CDR3 sequence (DNA): TGTGCCAGCAGCCTGGACTCTCTCTATAATTCACCCCTCCACTTT.

This sequence joins TRBV6-1 and TRBJ1-2; maybe TRBD1 (6 bases). CDR1 and CDR2 (germline): MNHNS, SASEGT. Trimming removed 1 base at V and 4 bases at J, with 13 bases between. The CDR3 sequence is 15 residues long. This chain's CDR3 is CASSEVRVRGYGYTF. As DNA, the CDR3 is TGTGCCAGCAGTGAAGTAAGAGTCAGGGGCTATGGCTACACCTTC.

This clone was recorded only once. The rearrangement links TRBV28 to TRBJ2-7; D is unclear. V gave up 2 bases and J gave up 3 bases, with 8 bases separating them. Germline loops: CDR1 MDHEN, CDR2 SYDVKM. CDR3 length: 13 residues. For the CDR3, the DNA is TGTGCCAGCAGTTTAGACGGAGACTACGAGCAGTACTTC. The encoded protein is CASSLDGDYEQYF.

This clone appeared once. J is TRBJ1-4 and V is TRBV9, with D unclear. Trimming stripped 2 bases from V and 8 bases from J, with 13 bases between. This CDR3 has 14 amino acids. CDR1 and CDR2 from the germline V gene are SGDLS and YYNGEE. The CDR3: CASSVPLGREKLFF. Written as DNA, the CDR3 is TGTGCCAGCAGCGTGCCCCTAGGGAGGGAAAAACTGTTTTTT.

This rearrangement joins TRBV6-5 to TRBJ1-6; D is perhaps TRBD1 (5 bases). Germline loops: CDR1 MNHEY, CDR2 SVGAGI. The CDR3 totals 13 residues. The V and J ends lost 5 bases and 10 bases respectively, with 12 bases between them. In DNA, the CDR3 is TGTGCCAGCAGTCCCAGGGACTTATCACCCCTCCACTTT. The encoded protein is CASSPRDLSPLHF.

The V and J genes are TRBV7-2 and TRBJ1-2; no firm D call. There are 13 residues in the CDR3. CDR1 is SGHTA, CDR2 FQGNSA, per germline. V was clipped by 1 base and J by 4 bases, with 7 bases between them. Here the CDR3 reads CASSLVDGYGYTF. Here the CDR3 DNA reads TGTGCCAGCAGCTTAGTTGACGGCTATGGCTACACCTTC.

This sequence joins TRBV19 and TRBJ1-2, with 8 bases identical to TRBD1. V lost 4 bases, J lost 3 bases, and 13 bases stayed unmatched. The germline CDR1 and CDR2 sequences are LNHDA and SQIVND (reference sequence). CDR3 length equals 17 residues. The CDR3 coding sequence is TGTGCCAGTAGTACCACCGGACAGGGAGGATGGTACTATGGCTACACCTTC. It specifies CASSTTGQGGWYYGYTF.

The J gene is TRBJ1-2, the V gene TRBV5-4; D call uncertain. Per germline, CDR1 SGHNT and CDR2 YYREEE (reference sequence). Trimming took 4 bases from V and 4 from J, leaving 20 bases between them. The CDR3 is made up of 16 amino acids. In DNA, the CDR3 is TGTGCCAGCAGCGACCAACCGGCTTCCAGAGCCTATGGCTACACCTTC. Translated, it gives CASSDQPASRAYGYTF.

This chain joins TRBV28 and TRBJ2-7; 12 positions match TRBD2. Germline V gives CDR1 MDHEN, CDR2 SYDVKM. The CDR3 is 20 residues long. V was pared by 6 bases and J by 0 bases, with 18 bases of the junction left unmatched. The chain's CDR3 is CASSLRPRTSGNPSSYEQYF. Written as DNA, the CDR3 is TGTGCCAGCAGCTTGAGGCCAAGGACTAGCGGGAATCCGAGCTCCTACGAGCAGTACTTC. Looking up the rest from reference TRBV28 and TRBJ2-7 gives the full variable domain: DVKVTQSSRYLVKRTGEKVFLECVQDMDHENMFWYRQDPGLGLRLIYFSYDVKMKEKGDIPEGYSVSREKKERFSLILESASTNQTSMYLCASSLRPRTSGNPSSYEQYFGPGTRLTVT.

The V gene is TRBV2, the J gene TRBJ1-1, with D hard to call. CDR1 and CDR2 from the germline V gene are SNHLY and FYNNEI. This CDR3 is 10 amino acids long. V was pared by 6 bases and J by 5 bases, with 4 bases between. Written as DNA, the CDR3 is TGTGCCAGCAGGGGGACTGAAGCTTTCTTT. Its translation: CASRGTEAFF. Variable domain in full (rest from reference TRBV2 and TRBJ1-1): EPEVTQTPSHQVTQMGQEVILRCVPISNHLYFYWYRQILGQKVEFLVSFYNNEISEKSEIFDDQFSVERPDGSNFTLKIRSTKLEDSAMYFCASRGTEAFFGQGTRLTVV.

This clone appeared a single time. The chain uses TRBV19 and TRBJ1-2; D is unresolved. V shed 3 bases and J shed 2 bases, with 13 bases lying between them. Germline loops: CDR1 LNHDA, CDR2 SQIVND (reference sequence). CDR3 length: 15 residues. Here the CDR3 DNA reads TGTGCCAGTAGTATTGCCCCGGAGAACAACTATGGCTACACCTTC. Translating gives CASSIAPENNYGYTF.

The chain recombines TRBV24-1 with TRBJ1-1; D uncertain. V was shortened by 5 bases and J by 2 bases, with 11 bases between the two germline ends. This CDR3 is 14 amino acids long. Germline V gives CDR1 KGHDR, CDR2 SFDVKD. The DNA for the CDR3 is TGTGCCACCAGTGGAGCGGAATTTAACACTGAAGCTTTCTTT. Encoded protein: CATSGAEFNTEAFF.

The chain is built from TRBV19 and TRBJ2-1; 8 bases fit TRBD1. This CDR3 is built from 15 residues. From germline, CDR1 is LNHDA and CDR2 SQIVND (reference sequence). V was clipped by 5 bases and J by 10 bases; unmatched bases: 13. The CDR3 bases are TGTGCCAGTAGTTTTCAAACAGGGGGTTTAGGCGAGCAGTTCTTC. It encodes CASSFQTGGLGEQFF.

This chain uses TRBV30 with TRBJ2-3; 9 bases are shared with TRBD1. CDR1 is GTSNPN, CDR2 SVGIG, per germline (reference sequence). CDR3 length: 15 residues. Trimming removed 0 bases from V and 2 bases from J; junction bases left unmatched: 3. The CDR3 sequence is CAWSVGTGNTDTQYF. DNA of the CDR3: TGTGCCTGGAGTGTGGGGACAGGGAACACAGATACGCAGTATTTT.

V and J are TRBV4-1 and TRBJ2-7, with TRBD2 matching 7 bases. CDR3 length: 15 amino acids. The germline V gene has CDR1 MGHRA and CDR2 YSYEKL. The V segment lost 4 bases and the J segment 2 bases; nucleotides outside the gene matches: 8. CDR3 loop: CASSRTPSGTYEQYF. CDR3 DNA sequence: TGCGCCAGCAGCCGAACGCCTAGCGGAACCTACGAGCAGTACTTC.

This clone was counted many times. The chain employs TRBV7-8 and TRBJ1-3, with 9 bases matching TRBD1. V was clipped by 5 bases and J by 0 bases; unmatched bases: 8. CDR3 length equals 17 residues. The germline CDR1 and CDR2 sequences are SGHVS and FQNEAQ. Here the CDR3 DNA reads TGTGCCAGCAGCCAGCGGGACAGGGCTTTCTCTGGAAACACCATATATTTT. It specifies CASSQRDRAFSGNTIYF.

The J gene is TRBJ2-1, the V gene TRBV5-4; D perhaps matches TRBD2 (6 bases). The CDR3 sequence is 13 residues long. V shed 4 bases and J shed 4 bases, with 9 bases lying between them. Germline CDR1 SGHNT, CDR2 YYREEE (reference sequence). The CDR3 coding sequence is TGTGCCAGCAGCGAGGACTATTACAATGAGCAGTTCTTC. Translated, it gives CASSEDYYNEQFF.

The V call is TRBV11-3, the J call TRBJ2-7, with TRBD2 as a possible D gene (5 bases). Trimming shortened V by 2 bases and J by 3 bases, and 8 bases separated the two germline ends. This CDR3 is built from 13 residues. Germline-derived CDR1 and CDR2 are SGHNT and YENEEA. CDR3 residues: CASSLTGYYEQYF. The DNA of the CDR3 is TGTGCCAGCAGCTTAACGGGGTACTACGAGCAGTACTTC. The full variable domain, completed using reference TRBV11-3 and TRBJ2-7, is EAGVVQSPRYKIIEKKQPVAFWCNPISGHNTLYWYLQNLGQGPELLIRYENEEAVDDSQLPKDRFSAERLKGVDSTLKIQPAELGDSAVYLCASSLTGYYEQYFGPGTRLTVT.